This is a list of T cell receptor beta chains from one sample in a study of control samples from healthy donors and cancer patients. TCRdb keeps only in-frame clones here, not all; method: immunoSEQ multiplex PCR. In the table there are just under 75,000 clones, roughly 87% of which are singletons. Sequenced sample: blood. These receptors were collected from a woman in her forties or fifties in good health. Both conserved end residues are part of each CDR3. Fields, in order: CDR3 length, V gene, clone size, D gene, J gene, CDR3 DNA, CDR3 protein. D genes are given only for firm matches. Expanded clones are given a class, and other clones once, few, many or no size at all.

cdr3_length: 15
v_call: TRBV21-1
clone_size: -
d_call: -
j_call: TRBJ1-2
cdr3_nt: TGTGCCAGCAGCAAAGTGGGGAGCTTCGGTGGTGGCTACACCTTC
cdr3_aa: CASSKVGSFGGGYTF

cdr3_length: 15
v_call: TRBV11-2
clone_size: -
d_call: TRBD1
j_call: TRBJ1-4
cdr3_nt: TGTGCCAGCAGCCCCGAGGGACAGGCTAATGAAAAACTGTTTTTT
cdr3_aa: CASSPEGQANEKLFF

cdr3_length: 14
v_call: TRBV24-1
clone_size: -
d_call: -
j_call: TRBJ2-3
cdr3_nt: TGTGCCACCAGTGTGCCGGGGAGCACAGATACGCAGTATTTT
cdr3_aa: CATSVPGSTDTQYF

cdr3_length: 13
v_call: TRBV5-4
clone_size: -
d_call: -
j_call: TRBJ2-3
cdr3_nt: TGTGCCAGCACCTCGGGGGGCGCAGATACGCAGTATTTT
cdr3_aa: CASTSGGADTQYF

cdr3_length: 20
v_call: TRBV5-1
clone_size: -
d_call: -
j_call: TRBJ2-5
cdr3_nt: TGCGCCAGCAGCTGGGCCAGGGAAGGGCTGACGTCCCCCCACCAAGAGACCCAGTACTTC
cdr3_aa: CASSWAREGLTSPHQETQYF

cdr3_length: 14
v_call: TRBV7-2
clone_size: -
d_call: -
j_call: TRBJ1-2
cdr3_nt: TGTGCCAGCAGCTTAGTCAGCACTAACTATGGCTACACCTTC
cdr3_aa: CASSLVSTNYGYTF

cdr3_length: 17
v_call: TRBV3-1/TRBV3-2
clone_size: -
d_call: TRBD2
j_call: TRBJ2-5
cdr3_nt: TGTGCCAGCAGCCAAGATCCAGTAGCGGGAGGGCAAGAGACCCAGTACTTC
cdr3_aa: CASSQDPVAGGQETQYF

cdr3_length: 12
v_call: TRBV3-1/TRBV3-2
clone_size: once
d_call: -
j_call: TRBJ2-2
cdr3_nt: TGTGCCAGCAGCCAGGGGGGAGGGGAGCTGTTTTTT
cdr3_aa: CASSQGGGELFF

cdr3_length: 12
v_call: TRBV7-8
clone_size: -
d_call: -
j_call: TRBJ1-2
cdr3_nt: TGTGCCAGTCTTTCGGCCGTCGGCGGCTACACCTTC
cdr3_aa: CASLSAVGGYTF

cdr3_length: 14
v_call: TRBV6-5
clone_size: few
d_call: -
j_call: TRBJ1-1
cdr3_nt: TGTGCCAGCAGTTCCCCTGACAGGAACACTGAAGCTTTCTTT
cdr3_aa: CASSSPDRNTEAFF

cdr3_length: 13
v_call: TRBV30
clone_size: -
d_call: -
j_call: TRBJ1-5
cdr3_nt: TGTGCCTGGAGCCGGACAGCTAATCAGCCCCAGCATTTT
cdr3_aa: CAWSRTANQPQHF

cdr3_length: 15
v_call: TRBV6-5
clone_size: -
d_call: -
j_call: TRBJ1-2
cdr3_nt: TGTGCCAGCAGGCCGAAGGGGTTTCTCAACTATGGCTGCACCTTC
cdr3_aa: CASRPKGFLNYGCTF

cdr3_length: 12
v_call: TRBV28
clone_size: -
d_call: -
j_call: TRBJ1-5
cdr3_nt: TGTGCCAGCAGAATCGGACCGAAGCCCCAGCATTTT
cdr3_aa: CASRIGPKPQHF

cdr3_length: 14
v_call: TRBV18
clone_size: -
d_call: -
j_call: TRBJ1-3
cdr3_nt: TGTGCCAGCTCCCCCGACAGGTCTGGAAACACCATATATTTT
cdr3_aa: CASSPDRSGNTIYF

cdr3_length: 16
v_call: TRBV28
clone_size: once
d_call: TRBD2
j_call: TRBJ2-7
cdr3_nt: TGTGCCAGCAGTTTATGGGGGACTAGCAACTCCTACGAGCAGTACTTC
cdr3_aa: CASSLWGTSNSYEQYF

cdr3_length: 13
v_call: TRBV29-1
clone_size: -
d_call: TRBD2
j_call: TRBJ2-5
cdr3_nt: TGCAGCGGGTCCCTCACGGGAGGAGAGACCCAGTACTTC
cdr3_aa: CSGSLTGGETQYF

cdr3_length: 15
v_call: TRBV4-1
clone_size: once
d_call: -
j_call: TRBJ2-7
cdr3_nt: TGCGCCAGCAGCCAAGCCCCTAGCAGGACCTACGAGCAGTACTTC
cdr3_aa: CASSQAPSRTYEQYF

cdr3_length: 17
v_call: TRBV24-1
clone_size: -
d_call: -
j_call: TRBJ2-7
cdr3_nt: TGTGCCACCAGTGACAACCCCGGGCAGGGATACTCCTACGAGCAGTACTTC
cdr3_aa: CATSDNPGQGYSYEQYF

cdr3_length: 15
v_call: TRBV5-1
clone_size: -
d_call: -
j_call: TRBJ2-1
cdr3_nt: TGCGCCAGCAGCTTAAGACAGGTGGGAACCAATGAGCAGTTCTTC
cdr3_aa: CASSLRQVGTNEQFF

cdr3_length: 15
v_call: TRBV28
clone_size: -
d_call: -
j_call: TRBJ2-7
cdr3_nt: TGTGCCAGCAGTTTAGGGACTGAGGCTTCCTACGAGCAGTACTTC
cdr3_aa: CASSLGTEASYEQYF

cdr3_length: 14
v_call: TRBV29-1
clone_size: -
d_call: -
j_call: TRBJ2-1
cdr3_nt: TGCAGCGTTGAAGTCGGACCTTTTGGGAATGAGCAGTTCTTC
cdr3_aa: CSVEVGPFGNEQFF

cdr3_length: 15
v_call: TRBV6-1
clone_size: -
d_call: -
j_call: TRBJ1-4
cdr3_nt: TGTGCCAGCAGTGAATTGGATTTAACTAATGAAAAACTGTTTTTT
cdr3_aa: CASSELDLTNEKLFF

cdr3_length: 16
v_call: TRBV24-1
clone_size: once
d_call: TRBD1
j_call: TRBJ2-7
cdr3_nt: TGTGCCACCAGTGATTTAGGGACAGGGGGCTCCTACGAGCAGTACTTC
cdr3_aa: CATSDLGTGGSYEQYF

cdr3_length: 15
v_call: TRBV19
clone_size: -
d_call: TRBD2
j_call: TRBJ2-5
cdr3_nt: TGTGCCAGTAGTCAGAGGACTAGCGGGAGTGAGACCCAGTACTTC
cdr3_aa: CASSQRTSGSETQYF

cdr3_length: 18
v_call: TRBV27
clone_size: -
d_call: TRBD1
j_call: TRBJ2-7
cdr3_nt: TGTGCCAGCAGTTTAGTGGGACAGAGGACTCCTCACCTTTACGAGCAGTACTTC
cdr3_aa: CASSLVGQRTPHLYEQYF

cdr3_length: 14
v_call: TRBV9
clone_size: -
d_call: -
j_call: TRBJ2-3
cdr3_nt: TGTGCCAGCAGCGTAGAAACTAGCACAGATACGCAGTATTTT
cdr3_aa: CASSVETSTDTQYF

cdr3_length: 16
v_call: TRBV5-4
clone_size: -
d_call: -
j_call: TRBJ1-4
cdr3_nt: TGTGCCAGCGGATCCCCCTCTTTAACAGGGAGTGAAAAACTGTTTTTT
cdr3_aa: CASGSPSLTGSEKLFF

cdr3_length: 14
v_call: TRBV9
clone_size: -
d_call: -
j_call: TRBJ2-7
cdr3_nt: TGTGCCAGCAGCGTAGGTAGGGGAGCCTACGAGCAGTACTTC
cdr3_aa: CASSVGRGAYEQYF

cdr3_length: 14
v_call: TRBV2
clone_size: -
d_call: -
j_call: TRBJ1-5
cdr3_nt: TGTGCCAGCAAGGGGACGGTGGGCAATCAGCCCCAGCATTTT
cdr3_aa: CASKGTVGNQPQHF

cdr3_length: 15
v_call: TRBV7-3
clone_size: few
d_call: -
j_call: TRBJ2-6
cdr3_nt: TGTGCCAGCAGCCCGACAGTAACTGGGGCCAACGTCCTGACTTTC
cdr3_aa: CASSPTVTGANVLTF

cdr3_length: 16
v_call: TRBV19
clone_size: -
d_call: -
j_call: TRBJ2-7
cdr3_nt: TGTGCCAGTAGTAATTTATTCGGGACCCCGAGTCACGAGCAGTACTTC
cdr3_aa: CASSNLFGTPSHEQYF

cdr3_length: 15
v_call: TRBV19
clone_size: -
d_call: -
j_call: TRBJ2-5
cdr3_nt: TGTGCCAGTAGTATTCCCCAAGCGGCTAAAGAGACCCAGTACTTC
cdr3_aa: CASSIPQAAKETQYF

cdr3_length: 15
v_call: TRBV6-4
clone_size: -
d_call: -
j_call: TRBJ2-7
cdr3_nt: TGTGCCAGCACCAGGGGGGGCAGCAGGACCTACGAGCAGTACTTC
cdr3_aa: CASTRGGSRTYEQYF

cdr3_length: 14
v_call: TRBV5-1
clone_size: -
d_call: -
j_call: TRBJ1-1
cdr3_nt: TGCGCCAGCAGCTTGGAAGGGATGAACACTGAAGCTTTCTTT
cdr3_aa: CASSLEGMNTEAFF

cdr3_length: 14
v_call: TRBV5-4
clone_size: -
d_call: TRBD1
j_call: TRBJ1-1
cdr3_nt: TGTGCCAGCAGCGGACAGGGGCGGAACACTGAAGCTTTCTTT
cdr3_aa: CASSGQGRNTEAFF

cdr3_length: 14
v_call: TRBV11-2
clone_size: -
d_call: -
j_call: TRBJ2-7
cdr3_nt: TGTGCCAGCAGCTTAGGCCCGGACTCCTACGAGCAGTACTTC
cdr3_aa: CASSLGPDSYEQYF

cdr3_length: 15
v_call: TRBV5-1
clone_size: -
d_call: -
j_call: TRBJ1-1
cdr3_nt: TGCGCCAGCAGCTTGGGGGCCGGAGGGGCGACTGAAGCTTTCTTT
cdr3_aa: CASSLGAGGATEAFF

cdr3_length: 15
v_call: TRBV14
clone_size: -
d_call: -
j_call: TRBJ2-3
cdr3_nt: TGTGCCAGCAGCCAAGTTTCAGCTATCACAGATACGCAGTATTTT
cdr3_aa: CASSQVSAITDTQYF